The source of this TCR beta chain is a study of vaccination effects on CD4 cells after COVID-19. Across the study: Post-vaccine specimens were collected at a median of 72 days following the second dose.

In regard to this clone: Antigen: not known.

V was pared by 5 bases and J by 1 base, with 18 bases between. In germline, CDR1 is MDHEN, CDR2 SYDVKM. The CDR3 totals 17 residues. Assay used: immunoSEQ multiplex PCR; TCRdb lists only in-frame clones, some missing. The sample has tens of thousands of clones; around 70% are singletons. Antigen-specific CD4+ T cells were expanded with viral peptide pools in the ViraFEST assay before sequencing. Investigators separated out CD4+ T cells once about eleven days of culture had passed. Two doses of either BNT162b2 or mRNA-1273 were given to each participant. With around 10 ug/ml peptides and roughly 9.3 IU/ml IL-2, approximately 2.2 million PBMC per well were cultured. On days 3 and 7, fresh IL-2 medium replaced half the medium.

The receptor was derived from a human donor who received a COVID-19 vaccine. The V call is TRBV28, the J call TRBJ2-4; D possibly corresponds to TRBD1 (6 bases). Sequenced here: CD4+ T cells from PBMCs cultured with HCoV-229E spike peptides, sampled after COVID-19 vaccination. The CDR3: CASSRLRQESAKNIQYF. The CDR3 DNA sequence: TGTGCCAGCAGTCGTCTTCGACAGGAGTCGGCCAAAAACATTCAGTACTTC.